In its sample, the clone carrying this TCR beta chain was seen many times. What it recognizes is unknown. The data were taken from a study of T cells in Graves' hyperthyroidism and ophthalmopathy. Investigators excluded patients with uncontrolled infection, other autoimmune disease, pregnancy or lactation. Diagnosis relied on clinical symptoms, serum thyroxine and TRAb, thyroid ultrasound and orbital computed tomography. Regions amplified from RNA transcripts were the TCR beta CDR3 regions. A set of HTBI primers served as the primers for a first-round RT-PCR of the TCR CDR3. Via MiXCR, TCRdb re-called the multiplex PCR reads, giving one row per CDR3 protein. The sample contains hundreds of thousands of distinct CDR3 sequences, 15% to 18% of which appear only once. Germline values: CDR1 PRHDT, CDR2 FYEKMQ (reference sequence). The CDR3 covers 16 residues. J lost 3 bases, V lost 5 bases, and 5 bases had no gene match.

Study-level findings and limits: The model anticipated ophthalmopathy a median around six months pre-onset.

The chain uses TRBV13 and TRBJ2-3; TRBD2 aligns across 13 bases. The clonotype was recovered from a young woman with Graves' hyperthyroidism. The sequenced sample was blood. CDR3 sequence (DNA): TGTGCCAGCAGCCCCAGGACTAGCGGGGGAACAGATACGCAGTATTTT. Protein product: CASSPRTSGGTDTQYF.